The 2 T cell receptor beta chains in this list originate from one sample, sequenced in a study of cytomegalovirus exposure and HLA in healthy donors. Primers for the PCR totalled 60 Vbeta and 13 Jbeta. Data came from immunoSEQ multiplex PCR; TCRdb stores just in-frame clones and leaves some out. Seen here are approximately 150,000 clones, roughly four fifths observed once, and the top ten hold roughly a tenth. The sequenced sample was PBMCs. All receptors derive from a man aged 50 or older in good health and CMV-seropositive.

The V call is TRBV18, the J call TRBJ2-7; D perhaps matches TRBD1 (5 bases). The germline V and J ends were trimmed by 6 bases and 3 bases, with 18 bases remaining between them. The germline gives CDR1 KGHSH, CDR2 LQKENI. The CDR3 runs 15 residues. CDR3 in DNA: TGTGCCAGCTCCCATGAGACAGATACTTACTACGAGCAGTACTTC. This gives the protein CASSHETDTYYEQYF.

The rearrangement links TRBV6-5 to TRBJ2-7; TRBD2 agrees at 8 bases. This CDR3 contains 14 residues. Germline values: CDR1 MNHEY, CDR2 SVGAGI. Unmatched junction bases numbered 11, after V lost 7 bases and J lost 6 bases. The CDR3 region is CASTTSSGTSEQYF. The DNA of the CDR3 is TGTGCCAGCACCACTAGTAGCGGGACAAGCGAGCAGTACTTC.